The source of this T cell receptor (beta chain) is a study of T cell repertoires in cytomegalovirus infection. The wider study: Use of recently identified HLA-C-restricted and well-studied HLA-B-restricted CMV epitopes was part of the study. Public TCR beta signature analysis indicated the presence of both CMV infection and matching HLA type. Study outcomes and limitations: Cumulated frequencies of public TCR beta families served to identify carriers of CMV plus the relevant HLA. It was HLA-C-restricted CMV-specific TCR beta clonotypes that dominated the response ex vivo.

Each CDR3 protein is one row after TCRdb ran MiXCR on the reads. The sample lists some 480,000 distinct CDR3 sequences, roughly a third occurring once. On this clonotype: Its antigen is not identified.

There are 16 residues in the CDR3. V lost 6 bases, J lost 0 bases, and 6 bases stayed unmatched. Per germline, CDR1 MDHEN and CDR2 SYDVKM. The specimen was cultured PBMCs, collected from culture after CMV antigen stimulation. This chain uses TRBV28 with TRBJ1-5; TRBD1 aligns across 9 bases. The receptor comes from a human donor in good health (CMV status not recorded). Some clones in this sample may be carry-over from other donors' samples. CDR3 nucleotides: TGTGCCAGCAGCGGGGACAGGGATAATAGCAATCAGCCCCAGCATTTT. It codes for CASSGDRDNSNQPQHF. Variable domain in full (rest from reference TRBV28 and TRBJ1-5): DVKVTQSSRYLVKRTGEKVFLECVQDMDHENMFWYRQDPGLGLRLIYFSYDVKMKEKGDIPEGYSVSREKKERFSLILESASTNQTSMYLCASSGDRDNSNQPQHFGDGTRLSIL.